This T cell receptor beta chain was observed in a study of blood T cell repertoires in COVID-19. Study in general: T cells, B-cell-depleted T cells, or PBMCs supplied cDNA or gDNA.

Trimming left V 5 bases short and J 10 bases short, with 12 bases between. The CDR3 runs 13 residues. Germline CDR1 SGHTA, CDR2 FQGNSA. In the authors' workflow: Estimated nucleated cell counts came from reference gene primer amplification. TCRdb keeps only in-frame clones here, not all; method: immunoSEQ multiplex PCR. V, J and clone size are taken as reported in that table, and D and trimming were inferred from the DNA itself. The top ten clones hold 5% to 5.5% of a sample with some 370,000 clones, around 86% of them seen once. Categorization into cohorts depended on clinical history that participants reported.

This chain connects TRBV7-2 to TRBJ1-6; no firm D call. The sequence derives from a woman in her forties or fifties who had recovered from COVID-19. Source material: PBMCs or T cells enriched from blood (not recorded which). This CDR3 reads CASSPVERSPLHF. The CDR3 nucleotides read TGTGCCAGCAGCCCCGTTGAACGGTCACCCCTCCACTTT. The complete variable domain, with remaining parts taken from reference TRBV7-2 and TRBJ1-6, reads GAGVSQSPSNKVTEKGKDVELRCDPISGHTALYWYRQSLGQGLEFLIYFQGNSAPDKSGLPSDRFSAERTGGSVSTLTIQRTQQEDSAVYLCASSPVERSPLHFGNGTRLTVT.